The 18 T cell receptor beta chains below come from one sample, sequenced in a study of blood T cell repertoires in COVID-19. Sequenced by immunoSEQ multiplex PCR; TCRdb stores in-frame clones only, minus some. This sample has 200,000 to 300,000 clones; 70% to 90% occur once, and the top ten carry over 1.5%. The sequenced sample consisted of peripheral blood. Receptors were obtained from a man younger than 45 with active or convalescent COVID-19.

This clone was seen more than once but under ten times. V and J are TRBV15 and TRBJ1-1; 10 nucleotides agree with TRBD1. CDR3 length: 15 residues. The germline V gene encodes CDR1 LNHNV and CDR2 YYDKDF (reference sequence). V was pared by 1 base and J by 6 bases, with 5 bases of the junction left unmatched. Here the CDR3 reads CATSRVGQGFPEAFF. CDR3 coding DNA: TGTGCCACCAGCAGAGTGGGACAGGGGTTTCCTGAAGCTTTCTTT.

The chain combines TRBV6-5 with TRBJ2-1, with D possibly matching TRBD1 (5 bases). The CDR3 sequence is 14 residues long. V lost 8 bases and J 2 bases, leaving 13 bases between the germline ends. Germline CDR1 and CDR2: MNHEY and SVGAGI. CDR3 DNA: TGTGCCAGCCAATACAGGTTCCCCTACAATGAGCAGTTCTTC. This encodes CASQYRFPYNEQFF.

The chain combines TRBV11-2 with TRBJ2-2, with 7 positions matching TRBD1. The V gene end was trimmed by 5 bases and the J gene end by 3 bases; junction bases not matched to a gene: 6. Germline loops: CDR1 SGHAT, CDR2 FQNNGV. The CDR3 loop spans 15 amino acids. In DNA form, the CDR3 reads TGTGCCAGCAGCCAAGGGACAGTTTACACCGGGGAGCTGTTTTTT. Residues: CASSQGTVYTGELFF. Full variable domain (remainder filled in from reference TRBV11-2 and TRBJ2-2): EAGVAQSPRYKIIEKRQSVAFWCNPISGHATLYWYQQILGQGPKLLIQFQNNGVVDDSQLPKDRFSAERLKGVDSTLKIQPAKLEDSAVYLCASSQGTVYTGELFFGEGSRLTVL.

In this sample, this clone turned up once. The genes are TRBV30 and TRBJ2-7, with D perhaps TRBD1 (5 bases). The germline V and J ends were trimmed by 3 bases and 3 bases, with 9 bases remaining between them. The CDR3 runs 12 residues. Per germline, CDR1 GTSNPN and CDR2 SVGIG (reference sequence). The CDR3 loop is CAWSTQGYEQYF. In DNA, the CDR3 is TGTGCCTGGAGCACTCAGGGCTACGAGCAGTACTTC.

The chain combines TRBV27 with TRBJ1-1, with D possibly being TRBD1 (5 bases). Between the trimmed V and J ends, which lost 2 bases and 11 bases, there was a span of 15 bases. The CDR3 loop spans 13 amino acids. From germline, CDR1 is MNHEY and CDR2 SMNVEV (reference sequence). CDR3 DNA: TGTGCCAGCAGTTTAGCGTGGCAGGGTGCGGCTTTCTTT. This encodes CASSLAWQGAAFF.

This chain connects TRBV2 to TRBJ1-4; D not resolved. The CDR3 is 15 amino acids. Deletions cut 2 bases from V and 6 bases from J, with 13 bases between. Germline assignment: CDR1 SNHLY and CDR2 FYNNEI. In DNA, the CDR3 is TGTGCCAGCAGTGAAAGTTCGGCGGAATATGAAAAACTGTTTTTT. Translating gives CASSESSAEYEKLFF.

V and J are TRBV4-3 and TRBJ2-1; TRBD2 matches at 7 bases. Trimming cost V 1 base and J 5 bases; bases outside gene matches: 8. Per the germline V gene, CDR1 is LGHNA and CDR2 is YSLEER. The CDR3 spans 16 residues. CDR3 sequence reads: CASSQGLGTTDNEQFF. CDR3 in DNA: TGCGCCAGCAGCCAAGGCCTCGGGACTACCGACAATGAGCAGTTCTTC.

This chain uses TRBV15 with TRBJ1-1; D ambiguous. The CDR3 has 16 amino acids. V gave up 0 bases and J gave up 3 bases, with 14 bases separating them. CDR1 is LNHNV, CDR2 YYDKDF, per germline (reference sequence). This CDR3 reads CATSRDHFGTDTEAFF. The CDR3 region has the DNA TGTGCCACCAGCAGAGATCATTTCGGTACGGACACTGAAGCTTTCTTT.

The rearrangement uses TRBV19 and TRBJ1-2, with D perhaps TRBD1 (6 bases). The CDR3 length is 17 residues. The V and J ends lost 4 bases and 3 bases respectively, with 21 bases between them. Germline V gives CDR1 LNHDA, CDR2 SQIVND (reference sequence). In DNA form, the CDR3 reads TGTGCCAGTAGTAGCCGACAGGTTAGCAGCGTCTACTATGGCTACACCTTC. This translates into CASSSRQVSSVYYGYTF.

The chain recombines TRBV11-2 with TRBJ1-1, with 7 bases lining up with TRBD1. Trimming took 5 bases from V and 7 from J; bases not matched to a gene: 4. The CDR3 loop spans 12 amino acids. Germline assignment: CDR1 SGHAT and CDR2 FQNNGV. The DNA for the CDR3 is TGTGCCAGCAGCGGACGGGACAGTGAAGCTTTCTTT. It codes for CASSGRDSEAFF. The full variable domain, completed using reference TRBV11-2 and TRBJ1-1, is EAGVAQSPRYKIIEKRQSVAFWCNPISGHATLYWYQQILGQGPKLLIQFQNNGVVDDSQLPKDRFSAERLKGVDSTLKIQPAKLEDSAVYLCASSGRDSEAFFGQGTRLTVV.

This chain joins TRBV5-6 and TRBJ2-7; 9 bases match TRBD2. This CDR3 has 14 amino acids. V dropped 1 base and J dropped 2; count of bases not matched to a gene: 1. Germline V gene data show CDR1 as SGHDT and CDR2 as YYEEEE. The CDR3 DNA reads as TGTGCCAGCAGCTTGATAGCGGGGGCCTACGAGCAGTACTTC. Its translation: CASSLIAGAYEQYF.

The J gene is TRBJ1-2, the V gene TRBV29-1; 8 bases are a match to TRBD1. The length of the CDR3 is 12 residues. V was clipped by 3 bases and J by 4 bases; unmatched bases: 1. Germline V lookup: CDR1 SQVTM, CDR2 ANQGSEA. The CDR3 loop reads CSVDGQGYGYTF. As DNA, the CDR3 is TGCAGCGTTGATGGACAGGGCTATGGCTACACCTTC.

The chain recombines TRBV21-1 with TRBJ2-1; the table calls TRBD2, which could not be checked here. TRBV21-1 corresponds to a pseudogene. The CDR3 is 15 residues long. In DNA, the CDR3 is TGTGCCAGCAGCCCTGCGGTGGCCGCGTACAATGAGCAGTTCTTC. Translated, it gives CASSPAVAAYNEQFF.

J is TRBJ1-4 and V is TRBV27, with D possibly being TRBD1 (6 bases). The CDR3 has 16 residues. Trimming left V 5 bases short and J 2 bases short, with 15 bases between. Per the germline V gene, CDR1 is MNHEY and CDR2 is SMNVEV (reference sequence). CDR3 amino acids: CASSTRLDSTNEKLFF. In nucleotides, the CDR3 is TGTGCCAGCAGTACCCGACTGGACAGTACTAATGAAAAACTGTTTTTT. Full variable domain (remainder filled in from reference TRBV27 and TRBJ1-4): EAQVTQNPRYLITVTGKKLTVTCSQNMNHEYMSWYRQDPGLGLRQIYYSMNVEVTDKGDVPEGYKVSRKEKRNFPLILESPSPNQTSLYFCASSTRLDSTNEKLFFGSGTQLSVL.

This clone has just one count. V usage is TRBV2 and J usage is TRBJ1-2, with D possibly being TRBD1 (6 bases). V was pared by 1 base and J by 3 bases, with 12 bases between. CDR3 size: 15 residues. Germline V gives CDR1 SNHLY, CDR2 FYNNEI. The DNA for the CDR3 is TGTGCCAGCAGTGAAGAGGGGGGGTCTGACTATGGCTACACCTTC. Amino acid sequence: CASSEEGGSDYGYTF.

The V call is TRBV19, the J call TRBJ2-2; D gene ambiguous. The V end lost 3 bases, the J end lost 3 bases, and 8 bases lay between the germline ends. Germline CDR1 LNHDA, CDR2 SQIVND (reference sequence). This CDR3 contains 14 residues. For the CDR3, the DNA is TGTGCCAGTAGTATGGGCAGATACACCGGGGAGCTGTTTTTT. This gives the protein CASSMGRYTGELFF.

The V gene is TRBV9, the J gene TRBJ1-1; no definite D call. This CDR3 has 14 amino acids. Germline V lookup: CDR1 SGDLS, CDR2 YYNGEE. V lost 4 bases and J 11 bases, leaving 21 bases between the germline ends. The CDR3 sequence: CASSPSASSLEAFF. As DNA, the CDR3 is TGTGCCAGCAGCCCCAGCGCCTCATCCCTGGAGGCTTTCTTT.

The chain carries TRBV6-6 and TRBJ1-1, with 8 bases fitting TRBD1. Germline CDR1 reads MNHNY; CDR2 reads SVGAGI (reference sequence). The CDR3 has 13 amino acids. Unmatched junction bases numbered 2, after V lost 4 bases and J lost 4 bases. The CDR3, as DNA: TGTGCCAGCAGTTCCACAGGGGGCACTGAAGCTTTCTTT. The encoded protein is CASSSTGGTEAFF.